Sequencing of this TCR beta chain was carried out in a study of cytomegalovirus exposure and HLA in healthy donors (dated by TCRdb to the late 2010s). Describing the broader study: In an earlier analysis of 587 of the donors, around 300 Gb of sequence data and 90 million to 120 million unique TCR beta sequences from about 190 million T cells were reported. An early release that covered fewer than 750 HLA-typed donors contained approximately 300 gigabases of sequencing data and roughly 84 million unique TCR sequences. Of the roughly 410 genotyped donors, 65% to 90% were placed in the genetic ancestry cluster associated with self-reported Caucasian donors. The aim of the study was to test whether cataloging public T cell receptors could identify signatures of past pathogen exposure. Using immunosequencing, the study profiled T cell repertoires from some 670 subjects and related those repertoires to cytomegalovirus serostatus. Along with the approximately 700-subject first cohort, a separate validation cohort of roughly 110 different subjects was used. The study combined high-throughput TCR immunosequencing, statistical association of individual TCRs with disease status, and machine learning to predict cytomegalovirus infection status. A later analysis re-examined previously published TCR beta repertoires from around 670 donors and added high-resolution HLA genotyping to investigate patterns of TCR occurrence. The later analysis used no new phenotypic data to find candidate immune exposures, relying instead on TCR beta sequences and their occurrence across donors. An earlier analysis of more than 450 of the donors used high-throughput TCR beta sequencing to judge whether each TCR beta V gene segment behaved as functional or pseudogenic. Donor age, sex, ethnicity and CMV serostatus were collected together with the repertoire data. A later genetic analysis used genome-wide SNP genotypes for about 55% of the 666 donors, treating that subset as a discovery cohort. Every repertoire in the discovery cohort had been generated on one and the same sequencing platform. Both class I and class II loci were covered by HLA typing, at four-digit resolution. Typing coverage differed by locus: A, B, C, DRB1 and DQB1 were typed in about 629-640 donors, DQA1 in about 510, DPA1 in around 580, and DPB1 in just under 480. Several DR-DQ haplotypes were handled as single units for association and clustering because linkage in the cohort was strong. Among around 400 genotyped donors of the cohort, an average of approximately 240,000 unique TCR beta nucleotide sequences were sequenced per donor, 15% to 20% of them non-productive. Summary of the overall study and its limitations: In an earlier analysis of roughly 560 of the donors, most TCR beta V segments were observed in productive rearrangements about 87% or about 30% of the time, broadly matching IMGT annotations. Only TCR beta chains were sequenced in this cohort, and the absence of alpha or paired-chain data limited detectable features. Immune exposure information for the cohort was limited to CMV serostatus. The earlier analysis of some 560 of the donors excluded some 15 rarely observed V segments, including chromosome 9 orphons, because counts were too low. Cytomegalovirus status was reported to be diagnosed by the classifier with high specificity and sensitivity in both the original and validation cohorts. Some IMGT-functional V segments, including TRBV6-2 and TRBV6-3, could not be distinguished by the 87-base-pair reads and were therefore excluded. A later analysis found that HLA-associated TCR beta chains were more clonally expanded and had lower generation probabilities than equally common non-associated chains. V-gene and J-gene trimming of TCR beta chains was associated with a missense DCLRE1C variant in a later genetic analysis, and the association was replicated in an independent cohort. The sequencing pipeline was judged likely to have produced a cluster of highly shared sequence variants as a technical artifact. In vitro tests confirmed that a few of the cytomegalovirus-associated TCR beta chains recognize cytomegalovirus antigens. In a later analysis, most CMV-associated TCR beta chains were found to appear HLA-restricted, with HLA associations seemingly driven largely by CMV exposure. A total of 150 to 200 TCR beta chains were listed by the study as associated with cytomegalovirus. A further reported finding was that TCR beta sequences accurately predicted the HLA-A and HLA-B alleles for most subjects in the first cohort. Because some donors lacked HLA typing at each locus, the association tests relied only on the typed subset. Roughly uniform sequencing depth across donors was assumed in presence/absence analyses, although this assumption may not hold. A later analysis found that TCR association rates varied across HLA loci, with DRB1 alleles showing the most associated TCRs and HLA-C alleles the fewest. When HLA alleles, especially DR and DQ, strongly co-occurred, TCR associations were difficult to assign to individual alleles. Most TCR sequences were seen in very few donors, while some public TCRs were found in many individuals. Correlated functional status among segregating V segments might be attributable to linkage disequilibrium, but an unknown experimental factor could not be ruled out. In a later analysis, several top co-occurrence clusters were reported to appear linked to parvovirus B19, influenza, CMV and Epstein-Barr virus. At a false discovery rate of 0.05, a later analysis linked some 18,000 TCR beta sequences to specific HLA alleles. Compared with the roughly 710-donor mean, donors in an Asian-associated ancestry cluster had fewer N-insertions in productive TCRs, according to a later genetic analysis. According to the authors, the approach could potentially be generalized to other disease states and immunological phenotypes.

Receptors were amplified or captured by the immunoSEQ multiplex PCR assay. For the multiplex PCR, a mixture combining 60 forward primers for TCR Vbeta segments and 13 reverse primers for TCR Jbeta segments was used. The CDR3 region of rearranged TCR beta genes was amplified from genomic DNA by a multiplex PCR assay. Amplified TCR beta libraries were sequenced as 87-base-pair reads on the Illumina HiSeq System. From the authors' description of their analysis: Across the 700 or so repertoires, a later analysis counted about 81 million unique TCR beta chains, approximately 10 million of which were shared by at least two donors. Raw reads were error-corrected and collapsed into unique sequences with a nearest-neighbor algorithm that merged closely related sequences to remove PCR and sequencing errors. CDR3 sequences were aligned to IMGT reference sequences to assign V, D and J gene segments. For a sequence to be retained, a match of at least six nucleotides to both a V gene segment and a J gene segment was required. A rearrangement counted as productive if the CDR3 had no stop codons and remained in frame with V and J, and every other rearrangement counted as non-productive. CDR3 was defined according to IMGT convention as the region running from the second conserved V-encoded cysteine to the conserved J-encoded phenylalanine. The earlier analysis of some 550 of the donors excluded any sequence lacking an unambiguous match to a single V gene segment. An earlier analysis of a few hundred of the donors called V segments functional above 56.7% productive rearrangements and segregating when the between-donor standard deviation exceeded 5%. A statistical classification framework was developed to diagnose cytomegalovirus status using the catalog of TCR beta chain sequences. In a later analysis, TCR nucleotide sequences were compared against IMGT/GENE-DB human TR gene sequences so that V and J genes could be assigned. Using the TCRdist pipeline, a later analysis assigned CDR3 sequences along with most-parsimonious VDJ recombination scenarios. A later analysis defined each TCR beta chain by its CDR3 amino acid sequence plus V-gene family, and excluded reads lacking a unique V-gene family. A later analysis removed 500 to 650 highly shared, low-generation-probability nucleotide sequences to deal with suspected cross-contamination and a sequencing artifact. In a later analysis, a clonal expansion index was calculated for each public chain from normalized within-repertoire ranks of inferred template counts. In a later analysis, generation probabilities were computed using a VDJ recombination model fitted to out-of-frame rearrangements, and the results were checked against IGoR. Hypergeometric tests were used in a later analysis to score TCR-TCR, TCR-HLA and TCR-CMV co-occurrence, with a repertoire-size bias correction applied to the TCR pairs. To estimate false discovery rates, a later analysis permuted the HLA or CMV assignments 20 times. In a later analysis, co-occurring TCRs were grouped using DBSCAN, with TCRdist sequence similarity added in when clustering inside HLA-allele-positive subsets. Repertoires with fewer than 30,000 or more than 120,000 public chains, plus five repertoires with anomalous nucleotide sharing, were excluded from co-occurrence clustering. TCRdb took over this immuneACCESS table, retaining in-frame rearrangements with V and J assigned. Such tables are incomplete; in checked studies, under half of the missing clones stem from an unresolved V gene, and the remainder is unexplained. The DNA gave D and trimming, while V, J and clone size come from that table. The sample table records 220,000 or so clones; 79% of these occur just once. The top ten hold roughly 1.6% of the sample.

With regard to this clone: Its recognized antigen is unknown. No per-base quality is available; no much larger clone lies one base away.

The cohort consisted of hundreds of healthy bone marrow donors. All cohort members were sampled while nominally healthy, although unrecorded immune exposures were likely present. The donor tested CMV seronegative, placing the donor among the 350 to 400 seronegative members of the cohort. A peripheral blood sample was provided by each donor, and peripheral blood mononuclear cells were used for TCR beta sequencing. Genomic DNA extraction from the blood cell samples was performed with the Qiagen DNeasy Blood Extraction Kit. CDR1 and CDR2 are read off the germline V gene as SGHRS and YFSETQ. V lost 4 bases and J lost 9 bases, and the count of bases not matched to a germline gene is 9. The cysteine opens and the phenylalanine closes a CDR3 of 14 amino acids. The kept DNA is CDR3 alone, 42 bases in frame from the first base.

The rearrangement joined TRBV5-1 to TRBJ2-1, with 8 bases matching TRBD2. The receptor was isolated from a man in his fifties or sixties in good health and CMV-seronegative. Sample: PBMCs. The CDR3 protein sequence reads: CASSGGPGGGEQFF. The DNA sequence follows: TGCGCCAGCAGCGGAGGACCGGGAGGGGGTGAGCAGTTCTTC.